Below, 25 T cell receptor beta chains from the same sample are listed, as sequenced in a study of beta chain features in type 1 diabetes. Reverse transcribing all isolated RNA meant expressed TCRB transcripts were sequenced. This table comes from immunoSEQ multiplex PCR, and its TCRdb copy is limited to in-frame clones, with some not included. This table has about 150,000 clones, more than 9.5% appearing once. Source material: central memory CD4+ T cells from blood. The receptor set was obtained from a man aged 18 to 29 in good health.

This clone was seen a handful of times. This chain uses TRBV25-1 with TRBJ2-6; D remains ambiguous. Germline values: CDR1 MGHDK, CDR2 SYGVNS. There are 14 residues in the CDR3. V lost 3 bases, J lost 0 bases, and 3 bases lay in between. DNA of the CDR3: TGTGCCAGCAGTGATGCCTCTGGGGCCAACGTCCTGACTTTC. Protein sequence: CASSDASGANVLTF.

The chain employs TRBV19 and TRBJ1-2, with a possible D match to TRBD1 (5 bases). The CDR3 is 13 amino acids. CDR1 is LNHDA, CDR2 SQIVND, per germline (reference sequence). The V end lost 5 bases, the J end lost 4 bases, and 11 bases lay between the germline ends. DNA for the CDR3: TGTGCCAGTAGTTCACAGGCCCGCTATGGCTACACCTTC. Protein product: CASSSQARYGYTF. The full variable domain, with the rest looked up from reference TRBV19 and TRBJ1-2, is DGGITQSPKYLFRKEGQNVTLSCEQNLNHDAMYWYRQDPGQGLRLIYYSQIVNDFQKGDIAEGYSVSREKKESFPLTVTSAQKNPTAFYLCASSSQARYGYTFGSGTRLTVV.

CDR3 in amino acids: CASSIAARTGGSYEQYF. The CDR3 DNA follows: TGTGCCAGTAGTATAGCCGCCCGGACAGGGGGCTCCTACGAGCAGTACTTC. V and J are TRBV19 and TRBJ2-7; 10 bases agree with TRBD1. Germline trimming cut 1 base from V and 0 bases from J; bases unmatched to any gene: 6. Germline values: CDR1 LNHDA, CDR2 SQIVND (reference sequence). CDR3 length equals 17 residues.

This clone was seen many times. The chain is built from TRBV10-3 and TRBJ2-1; no clear D gene. CDR1 ENHRY and CDR2 SYGVKD come from the germline V gene. The CDR3 runs 13 residues. Trimming pared 3 bases from V and 12 bases from J, leaving 15 bases between. The CDR3 DNA sequence: TGTGCCATCAGTGAAGCTAAGAAGCTCGGGCAGTTCTTC. As protein: CAISEAKKLGQFF.

This clone was observed a few times. The chain uses TRBV27 and TRBJ2-4; 7 bases align to TRBD1. This CDR3 contains 17 residues. Germline V gene sequence: CDR1 MNHEY, CDR2 SMNVEV (reference sequence). V trimming: 5 bases; J trimming: 0 bases; junction bases outside the gene matches: 10. CDR3 sequence reads: CASSRTTGVLAKNIQYF. CDR3 bases: TGTGCCAGCAGTCGTACAACAGGGGTGCTAGCCAAAAACATTCAGTACTTC.

In this sample, this clone turned up a few times. The chain has TRBV6-5 and TRBJ2-1, with D hard to call. CDR3 length: 11 residues. Trimming removed 7 bases from V and 6 bases from J, with 7 bases in between. Germline loops: CDR1 MNHEY, CDR2 SVGAGI. The CDR3: CASKKVNEQFF. The CDR3 DNA sequence: TGTGCCAGCAAGAAAGTCAATGAGCAGTTCTTC.

This clone has more than one count but fewer than ten. The chain recombines TRBV25-1 with TRBJ2-5; D is unclear. V gave up 1 base and J gave up 1 base, with 10 bases separating them. The CDR3 spans 15 residues. The germline CDR1 and CDR2 sequences are MGHDK and SYGVNS. Written as DNA, the CDR3 is TGTGCCAGCAGTGAATCTCGTGGCCGCCAAGAGACCCAGTACTTC. It encodes CASSESRGRQETQYF.

The sample holds a few counts of this clone. The chain employs TRBV4-3 and TRBJ2-3; D remains unclear. This CDR3 is built from 14 residues. Looked up from germline, CDR1 is LGHNA and CDR2 is YSLEER. Trimming took off 4 bases at V and 5 bases at J, with 13 bases between the two ends. The CDR3 loop is CASSRDWVGDTQYF. The DNA of the CDR3 is TGCGCCAGCAGCCGAGACTGGGTCGGAGATACGCAGTATTTT.

The rearrangement links TRBV28 to TRBJ1-1, with D unresolved. The CDR3 is made up of 13 amino acids. CDR1 and CDR2 from the germline V gene are MDHEN and SYDVKM. Trimming removed 2 bases at V and 0 bases at J, with 4 bases between. This CDR3 reads CASSLLMNTEAFF. The CDR3 DNA is TGTGCCAGCAGTTTACTCATGAACACTGAAGCTTTCTTT.

In this sample, this clone turned up many times. The chain links TRBV7-9 to TRBJ1-1; weak D call: TRBD1 (6 bases). The V end was cut by 1 base, the J end by 4 bases, with 7 bases between. Germline V CDR1 and CDR2: SEHNR, FQNEAQ (reference sequence). The CDR3 has 13 residues. DNA for the CDR3: TGTGCCAGCAGCTTAGAAGGGGGCACTGAAGCTTTCTTT. This codes for CASSLEGGTEAFF.

The chain couples TRBV30 to TRBJ1-4; maybe TRBD1 (5 bases). The V gene lost 1 base and the J gene lost 8 bases, with 17 bases spanning the gap. CDR1 and CDR2 (germline): GTSNPN, SVGIG (reference sequence). The CDR3 contains 15 residues. The CDR3 loop reads CAWSEIWGVSEKLFF. CDR3 DNA sequence: TGTGCCTGGAGTGAAATTTGGGGGGTTTCCGAAAAACTGTTTTTT.

The J gene is TRBJ2-7, the V gene TRBV2; D ambiguous. This CDR3 contains 11 residues. V was clipped by 2 bases and J by 7 bases, with 6 bases between them. CDR1 and CDR2 from the germline V gene are SNHLY and FYNNEI. Here the CDR3 DNA reads TGTGCCAGCAGTGAAACTGGGGAGCAGTACTTC. This gives the protein CASSETGEQYF.

This clone was detected a few times. This chain connects TRBV29-1 to TRBJ1-2; possibly TRBD1 for D (6 bases). V lost 4 bases, J lost 4 bases, and 19 bases lay in between. In germline, CDR1 is SQVTM, CDR2 ANQGSEA. The CDR3 is 15 residues long. CDR3 coding DNA: TGCAGCGTTGTCCCTCGAATCAGGGGAGTCTATGGCTACACCTTC. Its translation: CSVVPRIRGVYGYTF.

This chain links TRBV29-1 with TRBJ2-2; 8 bases line up with TRBD2. The CDR3 has 14 amino acids. V was pared by 4 bases and J by 4 bases, with 5 bases of the junction left unmatched. Germline assignment: CDR1 SQVTM and CDR2 ANQGSEA. CDR3 protein: CSVATSGLTGELFF. The CDR3 DNA is TGCAGCGTTGCAACTAGCGGACTCACCGGGGAGCTGTTTTTT.

This clone has a handful of counts. This chain links TRBV30 with TRBJ1-2; D is undetermined. Between the trimmed V and J ends, which lost 7 bases and 2 bases, there was a span of 20 bases. The CDR3 covers 15 residues. Germline lookup yields CDR1 GTSNPN and CDR2 SVGIG (reference sequence). The DNA of the CDR3 is TGTGCCTACCCCGGGAAGCAGGTGGGGAACTATGGCTACACCTTC. Translating it yields CAYPGKQVGNYGYTF.

This clone was counted only a few times. The J gene is TRBJ2-3, the V gene TRBV7-9, with D tentatively TRBD2 (6 bases). The germline V gene has CDR1 SEHNR and CDR2 FQNEAQ (reference sequence). This CDR3 region has 13 residues. V lost 5 bases to trimming and J lost 4 bases, with 10 bases between them. The CDR3, as DNA: TGTGCCAGCAGCATCCCGGGGGCAGATACGCAGTATTTT. Protein product: CASSIPGADTQYF.

This clone was observed a few times. V is TRBV6-5 and J is TRBJ2-7, with D perhaps assigned TRBD1 or TRBD2 (6 bases each). Germline CDR1 and CDR2: MNHEY and SVGAGI. This CDR3 has 13 amino acids. V was clipped by 6 bases and J by 1 base, with 10 bases between them. CDR3 nucleotide sequence: TGTGCCAGCAGGCGGGACAATTCCTACGAGCAGTACTTC. Its protein product is CASRRDNSYEQYF.

V usage is TRBV2 and J usage is TRBJ1-1; 8 positions agree with TRBD1. Germline CDR1 is SNHLY and CDR2 is FYNNEI. After removal of 6 bases from V and 1 base from J, the junction contained 10 bases not matched to a gene. This CDR3 comprises 16 residues. CDR3 DNA: TGTGCCAGCAGCTATACGCAGGGGGCGGCGAACACTGAAGCTTTCTTT. Its protein product is CASSYTQGAANTEAFF.

This clone was seen a handful of times. V and J are TRBV6-5 and TRBJ1-3; no definite D call. The CDR3 runs to 15 residues. Germline lookup yields CDR1 MNHEY and CDR2 SVGAGI. V shed 0 bases and J shed 0 bases, with 6 bases lying between them. CDR3 loop: CASSYSRNSGNTIYF. The DNA of the CDR3 is TGTGCCAGCAGTTACTCGCGGAACTCTGGAAACACCATATATTTT.

The chain combines TRBV4-2 with TRBJ1-6; D uncertain. This CDR3 has 14 residues. The germline V gene encodes CDR1 LGHNA and CDR2 YNFKEQ. Trimming shortened V by 1 base and J by 8 bases, and 9 bases separated the two germline ends. The CDR3 reads CASSQGPADSPLHF. In DNA, the CDR3 is TGTGCCAGCAGCCAAGGTCCGGCTGATTCACCCCTCCACTTT.

The V gene is TRBV27, the J gene TRBJ2-7; D not certain. Germline V lookup: CDR1 MNHEY, CDR2 SMNVEV (reference sequence). V dropped 6 bases and J dropped 0 bases, with 6 bases sitting between them. The CDR3 totals 12 residues. This CDR3 is CASSQNSYEQYF. DNA for the CDR3: TGTGCCAGCAGCCAGAACTCCTACGAGCAGTACTTC.

The chain recombines TRBV2 with TRBJ2-7; 11 positions match TRBD2. There are 14 residues in the CDR3. V lost 1 base and J lost 7; bases outside the gene matches: 3. In germline, CDR1 is SNHLY, CDR2 FYNNEI. This chain's CDR3 is CASSEGASGREQYF. The CDR3 DNA reads as TGTGCCAGCAGTGAAGGTGCTAGCGGGAGGGAGCAGTACTTC.

This clone occurred many times. Mismatch with germline at one junction end may stem from a read error. The V gene is TRBV7-2, the J gene TRBJ2-5; possibly TRBD2 for D (6 bases). The CDR3 has 13 residues. In germline, CDR1 is SGHTA, CDR2 FQGNSA. The CDR3 here is CASSLAYSETQYF. CDR3 in DNA: TGTGCCAGCAGCCTAGCGTATTCTGAGACCCAGTACTTC.

This clone came up a few times. The chain couples TRBV18 to TRBJ2-7, with unresolved D. Germline V gene lookup returns CDR1 KGHSH and CDR2 LQKENI. Trimming removed 3 bases at V and 4 bases at J, with 13 bases between. There are 14 residues in the CDR3. The DNA of the CDR3 is TGTGCCAGCTCACCTAGTGCGGCCTCTTACGAGCAGTACTTC. Protein sequence: CASSPSAASYEQYF.

J is TRBJ2-1 and V is TRBV7-9; weak D call: TRBD2 (6 bases). Germline CDR1 is SEHNR and CDR2 is FQNEAQ (reference sequence). V dropped 2 bases and J dropped 10 bases, with 15 bases sitting between them. The CDR3 has 14 amino acids. The CDR3 DNA is TGTGCCAGCAGCTTAATTGTCGGAACTAGCGAGCAGTTCTTC. Protein sequence: CASSLIVGTSEQFF.